The subject of this entry is one TCR beta chain. Its specificity is not known. This specimen belongs to a study of vaccination effects on CD4 cells after COVID-19. The CDR3 spans 14 residues. V was shortened by 6 bases and J by 0 bases, with 9 bases between the two germline ends. Germline lookup yields CDR1 SNHLY and CDR2 FYNNEI. Sequenced by immunoSEQ multiplex PCR; TCRdb stores in-frame clones only, minus some. This sample has around 69,000 clones, with 74% found just once. Before sequencing, viral peptide pools were used by the ViraFEST assay to expand antigen-specific CD4+ T cells. Once cultured for more than nine days, the cells underwent separation to obtain CD4+ T cells. Vaccination of participants consisted of two doses of either the BNT162b2 or mRNA-1273 vaccine. Among the vaccine recipients, none had a prior SARS-CoV-2 infection, and nucleocapsid antibodies were negative. In culture with approximately 10 IU/ml IL-2 and 8 to 10 ug/ml peptides, PBMC were grown at 1.5 million to 2 million per well.

Study conclusions and caveats: In the study, convalescent patients were few, and early post-infection timepoints were absent.

The sample was CD4+ T cells from PBMCs cultured with HCoV-229E spike peptides, taken after COVID-19 vaccination. The sequence came from a human donor who received a COVID-19 vaccine. The rearrangement joins TRBV2 to TRBJ1-3, with no clear D. CDR3: CASRFTVSGNTIYF. The DNA of the CDR3 is TGTGCCAGCAGATTCACAGTCTCTGGAAACACCATATATTTT.